The clone carrying this T cell receptor (beta chain) was detected many times. The sample comes from a study of T-cell memory formation after mild COVID-19. Trimming removed 5 bases at V and 9 bases at J, with 22 bases between. The CDR3 loop spans 15 amino acids. Germline V CDR1 and CDR2: SGHTA, FQGNSA. One entry per CDR3 protein, called by TCRdb with MiXCR from the 5' RACE reads. The sample has 280,000 or so distinct CDR3 sequences; about a sixth are singletons. The sequence was collected from a man younger than 35 who had mild COVID-19 (a few samples of this study predate the infection). Cell type and time point are not known. The chain recombines TRBV7-2 with TRBJ2-5, with a tentative D call TRBD2 (5 bases). Source material: PBMCs or a T cell subset sorted from them (not recorded which). The chain's CDR3 is CASSRPEGLPRAQYF. CDR3 nucleotide sequence: TGTGCCAGCAGCCGTCCCGAAGGACTGCCCCGGGCCCAGTACTTC.